The text below deals with one TCR beta chain. Its antigen specificity is not known. Per-base quality was not reported, and no clone a single base away is much larger than it. The data were obtained in a study of long-term antiretroviral therapy in people with HIV (dated by TCRdb to between 2021 and 2023). At the level of the whole study: The earliest samples were collected roughly a decade before the 2015 WHO recommendation for immediate ART, at a time when ART was usually postponed until CD4 counts fell. Whether ART initiation and durable HIV suppression were associated with changes in peripheral blood TRB repertoire composition and diversity was tested in a retrospective serial study. The cohort contributed roughly 200 cryopreserved PBMC samples from a few dozen adults with confirmed HIV infection, collected serially over a mean of about 6 years (range 1-12). About 35% of the 30 participants with HIV were female. No cross-contamination during QIAcube processing was shown when test extractions of a monoclonal T-cell line were performed alongside fewer than 40 polyclonal samples.

Study-wide conclusions, independent of this receptor: HIV repertoires had narrower CDR3 length ranges than controls, and the network structure suggested an antigen-experienced repertoire that shifted only slightly toward naive after ART. At every time point, the repertoire was dominated by expanded TRB clones first identified before ART initiation, although this dominance fluctuated and, in many PLHIV, declined after ART. Starting ART was linked to a significant rise in TRB diversity, yet even with long-term ART the diversity remained significantly lower than in transplant donor controls. Limited PBMC availability meant only the TCR beta chain was sequenced, without alpha chain pairing. The samples were dated from the mid-2000s to the late 2010s, and the ART regimens that were used may be less effective than current ART regimens. Because pre-ART samples had limited cell numbers, unsorted PBMC were profiled rather than sorted CD4+ and CD8+ T cells. Inferences about post-ART repertoire changes were limited because no data were available on ART adherence, viral resistance or therapy changes.

Inclusion was restricted to participants for whom at least one PBMC sample before ART initiation and at least two post-ART samples were available. Every participant with HIV received treatment in the United States of America. Before DNA extraction, cryopreserved samples of roughly 1-11 million PBMC were thawed and then washed. At the time of the earliest PBMC sample for each participant with HIV, ages ranged from 23 to 54 years. Per participant, PBMC samples came from 1-4 timepoints prior to ART initiation and 2-8 timepoints following ART initiation, for a median of 7 samples. For every participant, serial HIV viral load, CD4+ T-cell count, ART history and demographic data were obtained. Genomic DNA was extracted from unsorted PBMC with a Qiagen kit on a QIAcube, processed in batches of 12 samples. Sequencing of the TRB variable region was done with the immunoSEQ hsTCRB v3.0 assay at survey level resolution. The target sequencing depth for TRB was about 40,000-55,000 T-cell genomes per sample. Pooled TRB libraries were sequenced on an Illumina MiSeq with a v3 150-cycle kit. The paper's data handling went like this. Repertoire analysis ran in R within a reproducible Nextflow workflow covering QC, data transformation and analysis. LymphoSeq2, an R package for AIRR-Seq data exploration, was used to implement custom analyses. A handful of samples yielding fewer than 5000 total TRB sequences were excluded, leaving 188 analyzed HIV repertoires. Of the 188 retained HIV repertoires, about 61 were collected before and 129 after ART initiation. Repertoires were downsampled to 5000 TRB nucleotide sequences, with summary statistics averaged over 100 downsampling iterations. Only TRB sequences with CDR3 regions of at least seven amino acids were retained for analysis. Two measures captured diversity: a Shannon entropy-derived clonality score and the Gini coefficient. In repertoire networks, the top 5000 CDR3 amino acid sequences were linked whenever an edit distance of one separated two sequences. For TRB CDR3 amino acid sequences, GLIPH2 was used to predict antigen specificity groups and MHC restriction. Known CMV, EBV, HIV or tissue antigen associations were flagged by matching CDR3 amino acid sequences against VDJdb and McPAS-TCR. Pre-ART, post-ART and control groups were compared with Wilcoxon signed-rank tests and Holm-Bonferroni correction. Imported from immuneACCESS, the table was reduced by TCRdb to in-frame sequences with V and J called. These copies leave out some clones; in studies compared against another copy, an unresolved V gene accounts for under half, and the cause of the remainder is not known. That table supplies the V and J calls and clone size; D and trimming were determined from the DNA. This sample holds over 30,000 clones; about three quarters were observed only once. The ten largest account for roughly 8.2% of the sample.

Sequenced material: unsorted PBMCs, taken 3.1 years after starting antiretroviral therapy. The clonotype comes from a woman aged 50 to 65 with HIV.

At the DNA level, the sequence is TGTGCCAGCAGCCGACAGGGGGCGATGAACGAGCAGTACTTC. This yields the protein CASSRQGAMNEQYF. The V gene is TRBV11-3 and the J gene is TRBJ2-7; TRBD1 agrees with 10 junctional bases. Including cysteine and phenylalanine, the CDR3 has 14 amino acids. Only CDR3 DNA remains: 42 bases, in frame from the first base. Germline trimming: 5 bases from V, 5 bases from J; junction bases outside gene matches: 6. Sequences SGHNT (CDR1) and YENEEA (CDR2) are obtained from the germline V gene.